The next 10 T cell receptor beta chains were all read from a single sample in a study of cytomegalovirus exposure and HLA in healthy donors. The table came from immunoSEQ multiplex PCR; TCRdb's copy has only in-frame clones and leaves some out. Of 82,000 or so clones listed, approximately 93% are singletons. Sample: PBMCs. All receptors derive from a man younger than 30 in good health and CMV-seronegative.

This clone is a singleton in its sample. The rearrangement joins TRBV7-9 to TRBJ2-5; TRBD2 aligns across 11 bases. The germline CDR1 and CDR2 sequences are SEHNR and FQNEAQ (reference sequence). The CDR3 has 16 amino acids. V lost 1 base, J lost 1 base, and 2 bases stayed unmatched. CDR3 amino acids: CASSLGLAGGQETQYF. In nucleotides, the CDR3 is TGTGCCAGCAGCTTAGGGCTAGCGGGGGGCCAAGAGACCCAGTACTTC.

V gene TRBV30 combines with J gene TRBJ1-4; D gene ambiguous. CDR3 size: 15 residues. Germline V gives CDR1 GTSNPN, CDR2 SVGIG (reference sequence). V dropped 0 bases and J dropped 5 bases, with 13 bases sitting between them. CDR3 loop: CAWSVQSAGNEKLFF. CDR3 nucleotides: TGTGCCTGGAGTGTACAATCGGCCGGGAATGAAAAACTGTTTTTT.

This chain connects TRBV10-3 to TRBJ1-2, with TRBD1 matching 7 bases. CDR1 is ENHRY, CDR2 SYGVKD, per germline. The V segment lost 5 bases and the J segment 3 bases; nucleotides outside the gene matches: 6. This CDR3 has 14 residues. Written as DNA, the CDR3 is TGTGCCATCAGTACAGGGGAATCGGACTATGGCTACACCTTC. It encodes CAISTGESDYGYTF.

This chain joins TRBV28 and TRBJ1-1, with 8 bases that match TRBD1. This CDR3 has 16 residues. V dropped 4 bases and J dropped 3; count of bases not matched to a gene: 10. The germline CDR1 and CDR2 sequences are MDHEN and SYDVKM. CDR3 nucleotide sequence: TGTGCCAGCAGTTCCATACTACAGGGGGGGCACACTGAAGCTTTCTTT. It specifies CASSSILQGGHTEAFF.

The chain recombines TRBV11-3 with TRBJ1-1; D uncertain. The germline V gene encodes CDR1 SGHNT and CDR2 YENEEA. The CDR3 covers 14 residues. Between the trimmed V and J ends, which lost 2 bases and 1 base, there was a span of 8 bases. The CDR3 protein is CASSLQAGNTEAFF. CDR3 DNA: TGTGCCAGCAGCTTACAGGCCGGGAACACTGAAGCTTTCTTT.

The chain recombines TRBV27 with TRBJ2-2, with D unclear. Trimming pared 2 bases from V and 1 base from J, leaving 5 bases between. Germline assignment: CDR1 MNHEY and CDR2 SMNVEV (reference sequence). The CDR3 covers 14 residues. DNA for the CDR3: TGTGCCAGCAGTTTAAAGAGGAACACCGGGGAGCTGTTTTTT. It encodes CASSLKRNTGELFF.

The chain recombines TRBV7-2 with TRBJ1-2; a possible D gene is TRBD1 (6 bases). The CDR3 has 16 amino acids. Germline CDR1 is SGHTA and CDR2 is FQGNSA. With 6 bases removed from V and 4 bases from J, the gap between germline ends came to 21 bases. CDR3 protein: CASRLSMGAVSYGYTF. CDR3 DNA: TGTGCCAGCAGGCTCAGTATGGGGGCGGTCAGCTATGGCTACACCTTC.

The chain couples TRBV7-9 to TRBJ2-7, with TRBD2 identical over 8 bases. J lost 1 base, V lost 5 bases, and 4 bases had no gene match. The CDR3 is made up of 14 amino acids. The V gene's germline CDR1 is SEHNR and CDR2 FQNEAQ (reference sequence). The DNA for the CDR3 is TGTGCCAGCAGCCCGGGGGGGGGTTCCTACGAGCAGTACTTC. As protein: CASSPGGGSYEQYF. The entire variable domain, with the rest obtained from reference TRBV7-9 and TRBJ2-7, is as follows: DTGVSQNPRHKITKRGQNVTFRCDPISEHNRLYWYRQTLGQGPEFLTYFQNEAQLEKSRLLSDRFSAERPKGSFSTLEIQRTEQGDSAMYLCASSPGGGSYEQYFGPGTRLTVT.

V gene TRBV5-1 combines with J gene TRBJ1-2, with TRBD1 identical over 7 bases. The CDR3 is 14 residues long. Germline lookup yields CDR1 SGHRS and CDR2 YFSETQ. V shed 3 bases, J shed 3 bases, and the junction held 5 bases outside the gene matches. The CDR3 DNA sequence: TGCGCCAGCAGCTCGTCAGGGGGAGACTATGGCTACACCTTC. Translated: CASSSSGGDYGYTF.

The chain uses TRBV30 and TRBJ2-1; D is perhaps TRBD1 (6 bases). There are 13 residues in the CDR3. The ends were cut back, 7 bases at V and 0 bases at J, with 10 bases in the middle. Looked up from germline, CDR1 is GTSNPN and CDR2 is SVGIG (reference sequence). The DNA of the CDR3 is TGTGCCTCACAGGGTGGCTCCTACAATGAGCAGTTCTTC. Translation: CASQGGSYNEQFF.